Given below is one T cell receptor (beta chain) in context. Its antigen remains unknown. This CDR3 is missing its conserved last phenylalanine or tryptophan, likely due to a read error. For each extraction, RNA and DNA were obtained together from around 18-30 mg of unsorted bulk tissue. Chronic HBV infection, which was untreated, was present in the patients. The data originate from a study of tumor-infiltrating lymphocytes in primary liver carcinoma. Overall study: The patients, men and women alike, were aged 30 to 69 years. Sequencing of the samples generated roughly 3.5 to 7.13 million productive TCRbeta reads, with similar yields across tissue types.

CDR3 length: 14 amino acids. CDR1 and CDR2 from the germline V gene are MNHEY and SVGEGT. Study-wide findings and caveats: Tumors reached a significantly greater top-250-clone fraction than blood did (p = 0.039).

Reverse transcription of roughly 480 ng total RNA with a constant-region primer produced TCR beta cDNA. Amplification in three nested multiplex PCR rounds with slightly modified ARM-PCR gave rise to TCR beta libraries. In the first two PCR rounds, TRBV1-TRBV30 forward primers were paired with a C-beta reverse primer, and each round lasted about 9 cycles. TCRdb passed the multiplex PCR reads through MiXCR, listing each CDR3 protein once. The profile covers some 46,000 distinct CDR3 sequences, with roughly 80% appearing a single time and around 40% taken by the ten largest. The source material was tumor-adjacent normal liver tissue. The receptor's source is a woman in her 30s with primary liver carcinoma and hepatitis B virus infection. The genes are TRBV6-2 or TRBV6-3 and TRBJ2-1, with D unresolved. CDR3 DNA: TGTACCAGCATGAGGCAGCTGTCCTACAAAGAGCAGTTCTTA. Protein sequence: CTSMRQLSYKEQFL.